This T cell receptor (beta chain) was captured by sequencing in a study of T-cell memory formation after mild COVID-19. This clonotype has only a few counts. Its antigen is unidentified. V was shortened by 0 bases and J by 5 bases, with 21 bases between the two germline ends. Germline loops: CDR1 DFQATT, CDR2 SNEGSKA (reference sequence). This CDR3 comprises 17 residues. General study points: Clones shrinking from day 15 to 85 showed even CD4/CD8 mixes; later expanders tilted CD4+. Nothing confirmed that second-wave clones peaking on day 37 were specific for SARS-CoV-2.

TCRdb re-derived calls from the 5' RACE reads in MiXCR, one entry per CDR3 protein. The data contain 300,000 to 350,000 distinct CDR3 sequences, 13% of them singletons. The source is a man between 18 and 35 years old who had mild COVID-19 (a few samples of this study predate the infection). Cell type and time point are not known. The specimen was PBMCs or a T cell subset sorted from them (not recorded which). The chain joins TRBV20-1 to TRBJ2-3; tentative D call: TRBD1 (7 bases). The CDR3 coding sequence is TGCAGTGCTAGAGATCGGAGGGGGCTATCCGAGGGAGATACGCAGTATTTT. The encoded protein is CSARDRRGLSEGDTQYF.